This TCR beta chain derives from a study of cytomegalovirus exposure and HLA in healthy donors. The PCR made use of 60 Vbeta and 13 Jbeta primers. This table comes from immunoSEQ multiplex PCR, and its TCRdb copy is limited to in-frame clones, with some not included. Of over 100,000 clones in the sample, 55% to 65% are singletons; the top ten hold 2.2%. Findings of the study overall: Specificity of a few CMV-associated chains for CMV antigens was verified in vitro. There was a cluster of highly shared sequence variants that was likely a sequencing artifact.

Regarding this clone: The antigen is not known.

The origin of this receptor is a woman in her 30s in good health and CMV-seronegative. The sequencing sample was made of PBMCs.

Here the CDR3 DNA reads TGTGCCAGTAGCCAGGACAGGACTTATAGCAATCAGCCCCAGCATTTT. Its protein is CASSQDRTYSNQPQHF. The J gene is TRBJ1-5, the V gene TRBV19, with 7 bases aligning to TRBD1. V was clipped by 6 bases and J by 0 bases; unmatched bases: 8. CDR1 and CDR2 (germline): LNHDA, SQIVND (reference sequence). The CDR3 loop spans 16 amino acids. The whole variable domain, filled in from reference TRBV19 and TRBJ1-5, reads DGGITQSPKYLFRKEGQNVTLSCEQNLNHDAMYWYRQDPGQGLRLIYYSQIVNDFQKGDIAEGYSVSREKKESFPLTVTSAQKNPTAFYLCASSQDRTYSNQPQHFGDGTRLSIL.